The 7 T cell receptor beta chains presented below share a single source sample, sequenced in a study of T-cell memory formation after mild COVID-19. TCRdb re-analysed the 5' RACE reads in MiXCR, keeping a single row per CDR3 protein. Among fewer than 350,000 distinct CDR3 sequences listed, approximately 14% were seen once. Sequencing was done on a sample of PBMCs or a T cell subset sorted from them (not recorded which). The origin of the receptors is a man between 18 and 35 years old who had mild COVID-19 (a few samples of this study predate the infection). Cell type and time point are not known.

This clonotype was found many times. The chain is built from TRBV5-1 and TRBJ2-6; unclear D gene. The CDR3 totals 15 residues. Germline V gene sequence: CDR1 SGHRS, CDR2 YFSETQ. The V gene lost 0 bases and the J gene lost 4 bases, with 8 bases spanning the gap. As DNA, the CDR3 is TGCGCCAGCAGCTTGGAAGGGTCAGGGGCCAACGTCCTGACTTTC. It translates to CASSLEGSGANVLTF.

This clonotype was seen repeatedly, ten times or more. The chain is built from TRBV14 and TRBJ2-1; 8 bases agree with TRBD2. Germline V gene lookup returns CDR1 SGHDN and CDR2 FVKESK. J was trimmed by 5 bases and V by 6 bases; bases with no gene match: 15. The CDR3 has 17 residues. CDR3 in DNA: TGTGCCAGCAGTTACATCACGGGGGGGCGATACAACAATGAGCAGTTCTTC. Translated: CASSYITGGRYNNEQFF.

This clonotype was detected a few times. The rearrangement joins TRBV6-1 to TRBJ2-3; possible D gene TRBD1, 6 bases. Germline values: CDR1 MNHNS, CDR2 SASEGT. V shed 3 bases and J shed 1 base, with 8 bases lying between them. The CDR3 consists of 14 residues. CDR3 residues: CASSDWGRTDTQYF. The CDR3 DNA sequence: TGTGCCAGCAGTGATTGGGGGCGCACAGATACGCAGTATTTT.

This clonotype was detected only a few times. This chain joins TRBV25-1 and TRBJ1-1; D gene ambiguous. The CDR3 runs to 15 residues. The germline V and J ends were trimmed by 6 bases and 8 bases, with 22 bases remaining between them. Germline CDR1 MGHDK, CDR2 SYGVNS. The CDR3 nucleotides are TGTGCCAGCAGCCCCCAAGAGGGCAGGCTTACCGAAGCTTTCTTT. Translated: CASSPQEGRLTEAFF.

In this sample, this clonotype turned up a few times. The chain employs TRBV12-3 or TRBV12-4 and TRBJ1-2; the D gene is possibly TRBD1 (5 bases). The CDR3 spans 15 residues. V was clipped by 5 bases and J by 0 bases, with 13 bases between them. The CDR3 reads CASSLRQTANYGYTF. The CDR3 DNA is TGTGCCAGCAGTCTCAGACAGACAGCTAACTATGGCTACACCTTC.

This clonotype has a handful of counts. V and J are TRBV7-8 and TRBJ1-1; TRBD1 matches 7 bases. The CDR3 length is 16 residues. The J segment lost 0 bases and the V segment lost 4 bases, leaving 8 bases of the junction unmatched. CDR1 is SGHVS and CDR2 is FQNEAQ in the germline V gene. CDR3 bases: TGTGCCAGCAGCTCCCAGGGGGTCCTGATGAACACTGAAGCTTTCTTT. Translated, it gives CASSSQGVLMNTEAFF.

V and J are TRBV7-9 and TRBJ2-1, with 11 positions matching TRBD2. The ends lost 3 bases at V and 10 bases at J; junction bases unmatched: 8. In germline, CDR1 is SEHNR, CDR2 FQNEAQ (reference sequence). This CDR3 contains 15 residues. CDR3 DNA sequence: TGTGCCAGCAGCTTGGTAGCGGGGGGGCCTCGGGAGCAGTTCTTC. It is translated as CASSLVAGGPREQFF.